This T cell receptor (beta chain) comes out of a study of shared T cell receptors in the human thymus. Assay used: immunoSEQ multiplex PCR; TCRdb lists only in-frame clones, some missing. The sample has roughly 500,000 clones; 78% are singletons. The germline V gene has CDR1 SGHRS and CDR2 YFSETQ. V lost 0 bases, J lost 2 bases, and 12 bases lay in between. The CDR3 is 16 amino acids. These sequences were also reported in another study, on human thymus T cells. That investigation notes: Thymus pieces cut out during corrective heart surgery were the tissue that was used.

This chain connects TRBV5-1 to TRBJ2-1; weak D call: TRBD2 (6 bases). The sample taken for sequencing was thymocytes. This clonotype was sampled from a boy under two years old with a congenital heart defect. The CDR3 region has the DNA TGCGCCAGCAGCTTGGTGACCCCGGGGGCCTACAATGAGCAGTTCTTC. Translating it yields CASSLVTPGAYNEQFF.